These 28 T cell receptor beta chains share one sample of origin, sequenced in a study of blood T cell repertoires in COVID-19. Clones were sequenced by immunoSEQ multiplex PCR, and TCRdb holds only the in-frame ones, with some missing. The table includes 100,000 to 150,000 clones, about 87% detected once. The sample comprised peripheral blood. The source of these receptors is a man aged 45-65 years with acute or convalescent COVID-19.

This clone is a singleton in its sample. CDR3: CASGYTGGDTQYF. The CDR3 nucleotides are TGTGCTAGTGGCTATACAGGGGGTGATACGCAGTATTTT. J is TRBJ2-3 and V is TRBV12-5; TRBD1 matches 8 bases. The CDR3 length is 13 residues. J was trimmed by 6 bases and V by 6 bases; bases with no gene match: 5. Per germline, CDR1 LGHNT and CDR2 FRNRAP.

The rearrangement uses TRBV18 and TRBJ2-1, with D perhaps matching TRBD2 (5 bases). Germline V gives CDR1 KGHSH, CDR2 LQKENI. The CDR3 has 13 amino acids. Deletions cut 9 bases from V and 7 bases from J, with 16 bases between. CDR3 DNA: TGTGCCAGTGTGTCTAGCTCGGAAAATGAGCAGTTCTTC. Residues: CASVSSSENEQFF. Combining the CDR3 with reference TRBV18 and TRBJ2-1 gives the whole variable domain NAGVMQNPRHLVRRRGQEARLRCSPMKGHSHVYWYRQLPEEGLKFMVYLQKENIIDESGMPKERFSAEFPKEGPSILRIQQVVRGDSAAYFCASVSSSENEQFFGPGTRLTVL.

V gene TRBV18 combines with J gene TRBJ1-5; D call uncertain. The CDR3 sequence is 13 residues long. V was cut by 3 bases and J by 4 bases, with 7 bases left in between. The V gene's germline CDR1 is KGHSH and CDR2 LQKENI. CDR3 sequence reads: CASSPELNQPQHF. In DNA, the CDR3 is TGTGCCAGCTCACCCGAGTTAAATCAGCCCCAGCATTTT.

The CDR3 DNA is TGTGCCAGCAGTCCCCAGGGGGTTGAAGATACGCAGTATTTT. It encodes CASSPQGVEDTQYF. The V and J genes are TRBV28 and TRBJ2-3; 7 positions match TRBD1. V was pared by 5 bases and J by 5 bases, with 7 bases of the junction left unmatched. The CDR3 runs to 14 residues. Germline V gene data show CDR1 as MDHEN and CDR2 as SYDVKM.

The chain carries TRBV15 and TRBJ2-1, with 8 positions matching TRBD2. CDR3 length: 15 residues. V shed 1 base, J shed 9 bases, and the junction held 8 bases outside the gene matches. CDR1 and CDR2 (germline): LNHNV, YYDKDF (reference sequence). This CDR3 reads CATSRGGLAPGEQFF. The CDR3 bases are TGTGCCACCAGCAGAGGAGGACTAGCTCCGGGTGAGCAGTTCTTC.

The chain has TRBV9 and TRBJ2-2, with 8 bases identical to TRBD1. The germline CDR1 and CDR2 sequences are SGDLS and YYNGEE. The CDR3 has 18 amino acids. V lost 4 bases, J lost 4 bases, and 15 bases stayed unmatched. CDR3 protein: CASSSRRFGQGRTGELFF. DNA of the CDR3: TGTGCCAGCAGCTCCCGTAGGTTCGGACAGGGACGCACCGGGGAGCTGTTTTTT.

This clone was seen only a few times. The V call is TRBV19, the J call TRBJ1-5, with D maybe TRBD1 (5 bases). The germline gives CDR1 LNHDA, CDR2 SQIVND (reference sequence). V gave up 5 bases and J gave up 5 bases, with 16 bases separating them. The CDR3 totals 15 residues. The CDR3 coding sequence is TGTGCCAGTAGTCCCCCGGGTTCAGGGCATCAGCCCCAGCATTTT. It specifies CASSPPGSGHQPQHF.

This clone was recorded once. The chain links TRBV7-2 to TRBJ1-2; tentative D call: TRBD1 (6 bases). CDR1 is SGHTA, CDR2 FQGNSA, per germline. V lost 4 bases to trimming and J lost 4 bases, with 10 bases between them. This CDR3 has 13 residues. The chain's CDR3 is CASSSTGPYGYTF. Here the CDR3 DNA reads TGTGCCAGCAGCTCTACAGGGCCCTATGGCTACACCTTC.

CDR3: CASSSPLDRYTEAFF. CDR3 in DNA: TGTGCCAGCAGCTCACCCCTGGACAGATACACTGAAGCTTTCTTT. The chain recombines TRBV5-4 with TRBJ1-1; a possible D gene is TRBD1 (6 bases). V was shortened by 3 bases and J by 3 bases, with 15 bases between the two germline ends. CDR3 length: 15 amino acids. Looked up from germline, CDR1 is SGHNT and CDR2 is YYREEE (reference sequence).

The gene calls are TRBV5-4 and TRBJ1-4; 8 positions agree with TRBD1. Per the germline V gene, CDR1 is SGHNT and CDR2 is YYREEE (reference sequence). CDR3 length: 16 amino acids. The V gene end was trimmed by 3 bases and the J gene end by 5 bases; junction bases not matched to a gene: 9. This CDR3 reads CASSSGRDRSNEKLFF. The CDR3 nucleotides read TGTGCCAGCAGCTCGGGCCGGGACAGGTCCAATGAAAAACTGTTTTTT.

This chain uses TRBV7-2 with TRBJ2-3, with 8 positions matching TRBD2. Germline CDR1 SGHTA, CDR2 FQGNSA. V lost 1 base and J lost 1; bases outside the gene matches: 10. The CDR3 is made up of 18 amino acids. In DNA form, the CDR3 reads TGTGCCAGCAGCTTAGGCCCTATCGGAGCGGGAGGCACAGATACGCAGTATTTT. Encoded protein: CASSLGPIGAGGTDTQYF.

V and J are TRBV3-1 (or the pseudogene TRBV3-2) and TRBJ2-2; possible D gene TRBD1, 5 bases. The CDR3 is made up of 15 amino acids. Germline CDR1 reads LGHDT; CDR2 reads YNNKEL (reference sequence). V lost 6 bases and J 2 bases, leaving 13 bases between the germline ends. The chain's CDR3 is CASRLRQINTGELFF. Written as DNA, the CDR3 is TGTGCCAGCAGACTCAGACAGATAAACACCGGGGAGCTGTTTTTT.

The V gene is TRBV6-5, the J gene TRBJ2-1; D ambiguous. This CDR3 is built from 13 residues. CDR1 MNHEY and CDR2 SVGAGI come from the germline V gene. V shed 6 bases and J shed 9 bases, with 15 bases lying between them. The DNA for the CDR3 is TGTGCCAGCAGATCCGCTCCCTTAGCTGAGCAGTTCTTC. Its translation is CASRSAPLAEQFF.

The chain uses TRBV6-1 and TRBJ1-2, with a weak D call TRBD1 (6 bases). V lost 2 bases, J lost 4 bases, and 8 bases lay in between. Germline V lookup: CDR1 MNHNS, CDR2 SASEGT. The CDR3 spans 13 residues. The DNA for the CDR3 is TGTGCCAGCAGTGAATCAGGGGCCTATGGCTACACCTTC. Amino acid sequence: CASSESGAYGYTF.

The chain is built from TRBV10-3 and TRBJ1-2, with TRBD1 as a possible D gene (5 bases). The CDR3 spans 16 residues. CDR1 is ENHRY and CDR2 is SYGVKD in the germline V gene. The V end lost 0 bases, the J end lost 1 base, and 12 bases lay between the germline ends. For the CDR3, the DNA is TGTGCCATCAGTGAGTCGAATCAGGGAAATAACTATGGCTACACCTTC. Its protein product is CAISESNQGNNYGYTF.

CDR3 DNA sequence: TGTGCCAGTAGTATCTCCGGACAGGGGGCTATGGAGACCCAGTACTTC. Protein sequence: CASSISGQGAMETQYF. The V call is TRBV19, the J call TRBJ2-5; TRBD1 aligns across 11 bases. Trimming cost V 3 bases and J 5 bases; bases outside gene matches: 8. The germline V gene encodes CDR1 LNHDA and CDR2 SQIVND (reference sequence). The CDR3 extends over 16 amino acids. Complete variable domain (other parts from reference TRBV19 and TRBJ2-5): DGGITQSPKYLFRKEGQNVTLSCEQNLNHDAMYWYRQDPGQGLRLIYYSQIVNDFQKGDIAEGYSVSREKKESFPLTVTSAQKNPTAFYLCASSISGQGAMETQYFGPGTRLLVL.

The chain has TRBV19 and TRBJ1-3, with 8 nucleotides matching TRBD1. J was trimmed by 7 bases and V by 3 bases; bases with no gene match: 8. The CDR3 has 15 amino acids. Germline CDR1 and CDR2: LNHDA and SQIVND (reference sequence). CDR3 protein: CASSISQGARNTIYF. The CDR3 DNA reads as TGTGCCAGTAGTATTTCCCAGGGGGCGCGGAACACCATATATTTT.

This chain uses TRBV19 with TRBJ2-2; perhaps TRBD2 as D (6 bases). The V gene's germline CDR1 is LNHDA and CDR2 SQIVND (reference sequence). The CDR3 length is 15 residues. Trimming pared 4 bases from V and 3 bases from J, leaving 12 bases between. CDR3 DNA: TGTGCCAGTAGTAGCGGGAAGTCATACACCGGGGAGCTGTTTTTT. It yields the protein CASSSGKSYTGELFF.

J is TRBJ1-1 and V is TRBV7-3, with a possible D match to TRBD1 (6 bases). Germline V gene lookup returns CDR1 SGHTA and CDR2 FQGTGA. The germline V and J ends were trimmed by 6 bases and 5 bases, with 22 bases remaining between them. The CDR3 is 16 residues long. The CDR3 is CASSSQVRGAKTEAFF. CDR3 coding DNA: TGTGCCAGCAGTTCCCAAGTCCGGGGGGCGAAAACTGAAGCTTTCTTT.

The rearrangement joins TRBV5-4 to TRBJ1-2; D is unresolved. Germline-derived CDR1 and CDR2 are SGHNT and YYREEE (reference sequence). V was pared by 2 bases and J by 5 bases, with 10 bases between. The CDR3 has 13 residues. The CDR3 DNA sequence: TGTGCCAGCAGCTTCATGGCCGTATATGGCTACACCTTC. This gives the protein CASSFMAVYGYTF.

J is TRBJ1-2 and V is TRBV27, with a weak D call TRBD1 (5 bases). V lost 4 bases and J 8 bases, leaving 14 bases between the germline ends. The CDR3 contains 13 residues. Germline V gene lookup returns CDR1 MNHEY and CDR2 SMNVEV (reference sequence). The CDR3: CASSYAGLEGYTF. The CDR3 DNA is TGTGCCAGCAGTTATGCAGGGCTTGAAGGCTACACCTTC.

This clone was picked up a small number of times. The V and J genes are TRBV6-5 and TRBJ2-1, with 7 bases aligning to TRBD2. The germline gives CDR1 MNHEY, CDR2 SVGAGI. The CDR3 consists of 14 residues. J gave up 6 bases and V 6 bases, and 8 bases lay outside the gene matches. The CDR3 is CASSSSRGVNEQFF. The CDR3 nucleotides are TGTGCCAGCAGCTCCAGTCGGGGGGTCAATGAGCAGTTCTTC.

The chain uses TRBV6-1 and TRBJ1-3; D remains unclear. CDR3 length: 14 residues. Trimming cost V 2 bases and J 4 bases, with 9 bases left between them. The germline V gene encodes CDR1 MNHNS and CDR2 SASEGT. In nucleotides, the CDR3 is TGTGCCAGCAGTGAAAGCATTCGAGGAAACACCATATATTTT. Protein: CASSESIRGNTIYF.

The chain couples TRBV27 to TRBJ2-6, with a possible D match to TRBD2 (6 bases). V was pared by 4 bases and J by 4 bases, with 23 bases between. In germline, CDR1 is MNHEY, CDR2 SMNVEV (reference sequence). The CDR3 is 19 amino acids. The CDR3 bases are TGTGCCAGCAGTTCCCACCTTGGCGGGGACCCGGGAGGGGCCAACGTCCTGACTTTC. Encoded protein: CASSSHLGGDPGGANVLTF.

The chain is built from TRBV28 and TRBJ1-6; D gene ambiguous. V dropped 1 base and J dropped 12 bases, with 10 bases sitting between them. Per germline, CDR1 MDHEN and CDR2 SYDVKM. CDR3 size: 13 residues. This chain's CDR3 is CASSLSAAGPLHF. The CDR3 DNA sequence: TGTGCCAGCAGTTTATCAGCTGCGGGACCCCTCCACTTT.

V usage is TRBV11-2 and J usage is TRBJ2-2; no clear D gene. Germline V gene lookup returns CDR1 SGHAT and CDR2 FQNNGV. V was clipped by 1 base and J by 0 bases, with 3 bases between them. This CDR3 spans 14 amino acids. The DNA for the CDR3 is TGTGCCAGCAGCTTAGCATCGAACACCGGGGAGCTGTTTTTT. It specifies CASSLASNTGELFF.

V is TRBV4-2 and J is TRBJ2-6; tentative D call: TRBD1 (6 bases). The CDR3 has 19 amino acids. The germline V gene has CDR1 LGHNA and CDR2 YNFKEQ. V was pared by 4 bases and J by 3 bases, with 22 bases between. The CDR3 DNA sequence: TGTGCCAGCAGCCCCCTGAAGGGGGATAGTGAATTTGGGGCCAACGTCCTGACTTTC. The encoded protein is CASSPLKGDSEFGANVLTF.

This CDR3 is CASSFNNPGGTGTFF. The DNA of the CDR3 is TGTGCCAGCAGCTTCAACAACCCCGGTGGGACAGGGACGTTCTTC. The genes are TRBV7-9 and TRBJ2-1, with 9 bases that match TRBD1. The V gene's germline CDR1 is SEHNR and CDR2 FQNEAQ (reference sequence). V gave up 3 bases and J gave up 15 bases; unmatched junction bases: 15. This CDR3 has 15 amino acids.